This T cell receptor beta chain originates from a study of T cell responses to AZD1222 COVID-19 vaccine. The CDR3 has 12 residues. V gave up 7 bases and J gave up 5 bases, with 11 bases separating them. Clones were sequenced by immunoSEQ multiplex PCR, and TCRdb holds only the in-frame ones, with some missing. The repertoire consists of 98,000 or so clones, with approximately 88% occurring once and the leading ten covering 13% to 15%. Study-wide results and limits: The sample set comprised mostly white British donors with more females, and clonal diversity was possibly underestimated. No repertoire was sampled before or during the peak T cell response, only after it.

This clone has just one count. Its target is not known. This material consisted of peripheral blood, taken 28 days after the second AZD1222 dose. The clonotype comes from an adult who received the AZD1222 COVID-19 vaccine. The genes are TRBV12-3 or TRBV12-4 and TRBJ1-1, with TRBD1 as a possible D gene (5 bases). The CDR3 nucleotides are TGTGCCAGCACCCAAGGGGTGACTGAAGCTTTCTTT. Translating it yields CASTQGVTEAFF.